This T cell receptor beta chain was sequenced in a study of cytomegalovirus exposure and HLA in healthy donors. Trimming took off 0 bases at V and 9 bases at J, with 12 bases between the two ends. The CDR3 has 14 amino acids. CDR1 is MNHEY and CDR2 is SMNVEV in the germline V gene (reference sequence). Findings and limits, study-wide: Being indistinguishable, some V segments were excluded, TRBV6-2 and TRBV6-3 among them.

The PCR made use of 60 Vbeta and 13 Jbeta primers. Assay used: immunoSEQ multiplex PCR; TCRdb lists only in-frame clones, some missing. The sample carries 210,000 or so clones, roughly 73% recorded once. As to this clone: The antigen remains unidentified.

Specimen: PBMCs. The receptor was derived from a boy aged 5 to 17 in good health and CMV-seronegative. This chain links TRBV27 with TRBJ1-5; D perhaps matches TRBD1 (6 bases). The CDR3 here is CASSLSLVGGPQHF. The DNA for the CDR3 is TGTGCCAGCAGTTTATCGCTGGTAGGGGGGCCCCAGCATTTT.